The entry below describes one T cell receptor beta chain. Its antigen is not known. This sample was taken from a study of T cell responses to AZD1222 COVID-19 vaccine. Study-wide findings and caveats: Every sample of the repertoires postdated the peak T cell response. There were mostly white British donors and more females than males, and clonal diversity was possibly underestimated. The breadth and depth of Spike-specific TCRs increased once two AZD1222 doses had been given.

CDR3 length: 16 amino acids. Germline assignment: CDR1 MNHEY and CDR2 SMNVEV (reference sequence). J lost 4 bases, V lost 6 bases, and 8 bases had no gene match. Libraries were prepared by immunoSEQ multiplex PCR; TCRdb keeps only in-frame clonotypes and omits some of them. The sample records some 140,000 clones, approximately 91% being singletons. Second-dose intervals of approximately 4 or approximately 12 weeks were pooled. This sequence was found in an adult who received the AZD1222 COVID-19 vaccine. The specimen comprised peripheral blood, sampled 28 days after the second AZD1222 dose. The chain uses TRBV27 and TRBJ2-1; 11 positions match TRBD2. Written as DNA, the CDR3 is TGTGCCAGCAGACCGATGTTAGCGGGAGGGTACAATGAGCAGTTCTTC. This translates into CASRPMLAGGYNEQFF.